This TCR beta chain was retrieved from a study of glioma-infiltrating T cells after dendritic cell vaccination (dated by TCRdb to 2016 to 2017). Notes on the research overall: Of the roughly 15 glioblastoma patients in the cohort, all drawn from Phase I and II dendritic cell vaccination trials, 9 were newly diagnosed and 6 had recurrent disease. Autologous tumor lysate-pulsed dendritic cell vaccination was administered to the patients between the early 2000s and the early 2010s. The vaccine was prepared from monocyte-derived dendritic cells that were cultured for under 8 days with IL-4 and GM-CSF and then pulsed overnight with autologous tumor lysate. Each patient was given three intradermal dendritic cell vaccine injections, spaced two weeks apart, in the arm below the axilla. In glioblastoma patients vaccinated with dendritic cells, deep sequencing of TCR beta CDR3 regions served to measure the amount of tumor-infiltrating lymphocytes and to compare repertoires between tumor and blood. Survival after dendritic cell vaccination was correlated with TCR sequencing metrics, including TIL content and tumor-blood repertoire overlap.

On this clone itself: Its antigen specificity is not known. No much larger clone exists at a distance of one base, and base qualities are not known.

The research as a whole found: The three-group TCR overlap response model was described as speculative and requiring prospective validation. The cohort was small and heterogeneous, with few patients having full blood and tumor sets and even fewer initial-recurrent tumor pairs. No direct relationship between TCR clonality and survival was found, suggesting a diverse polyclonal response may matter. After dendritic cell vaccination, a higher estimated pretreatment TIL content predicted longer time to progression and overall survival.

TCRB CDR3 regions were amplified from 2 to 2.5 ug genomic DNA, or all available DNA if less, using the immunoSEQ assay. The multiplex PCR relied on 60 forward primers for TCR V beta segments and 13 reverse primers for J beta segments. To estimate the number of reads per starting template, synthetic control templates were added to each sample at limiting dilution. The Illumina HiSeq System generated sequencing reads of 87 bp. In the paper's pipeline: PCR and sequencing errors were removed by a nearest neighbor algorithm that merged closely related sequences. TCR overlap was defined as the percentage of unique tumor TCR beta sequences that were also found in the peripheral blood of the same patient. TCRdb mirrors the immuneACCESS table, restricted to in-frame sequences. Some clones are absent from its copies; in checked studies, under half trace to an unresolved V gene, and the reason for the others is unknown. V and J calls and clone size are copied from that table; D and trimming were computed from the DNA. This sample comprises roughly 85,000 clones, roughly 85% of them detected only once. Of the sample, roughly 8.4% falls within the top ten clones.

V is cut back by 0 bases and J by 6 bases, with 3 bases in the junction unmatched. CDR1 is given as LGHNA and CDR2 as YNFKEQ, both from the germline V gene. Including the terminal cysteine and phenylalanine, the CDR3 comprises 15 residues. CDR3 DNA is the only sequence kept; it has 45 bases, read in frame from the first base. Taken with the paper, the label for time point translates to: after dendritic cell vaccination, including at tumor progression/relapse. Patients were selected on the basis of adequate residual fresh-frozen tumor tissue and more than two years of available survival data. Molecular status otherwise varied across the glioblastoma patients, but none of them carried an isocitrate dehydrogenase mutation. PBMC were collected before vaccination, two weeks after the third vaccination, and at tumor progression when it occurred. The Qiagen DNeasy Blood extraction Kit was used for extraction of genomic DNA.

This sequence originates from a human donor with glioblastoma. The V and J genes are TRBV4-2 and TRBJ2-7; TRBD2 agrees with 12 junctional bases. The starting material was blood, obtained after dendritic cell vaccination. The CDR3 has the sequence CASSQDPGLAGEQYF. The DNA is TGTGCCAGCAGCCAAGATCCGGGACTAGCGGGCGAGCAGTACTTC.